The rows below give T cell receptor beta chains drawn from one sample of a study of OX40 agonist ivuxolimab in advanced cancers. TCRdb's copy holds only in-frame clones and misses some; the assay was immunoSEQ multiplex PCR. Of approximately 87,000 clones detected, approximately 89% appear once; the ten largest clones hold around 0.76%. The source was CD4+ or CD8+ T cells sorted from blood, collected in a trial of the OX40 agonist ivuxolimab. The origin of the receptors is an adult with an advanced solid tumor such as melanoma, head and neck, liver or kidney cancer. Both conserved end residues are trimmed from each CDR3. The D gene is left open where the match is weak.

V gene,D gene,CDR3 protein
TRBV5-1,NA,ASSSLYEQY
TRBV28,NA,ASSPQGFGNQPQH
TRBV28,NA,ASSGTVPASNQPQH
TRBV28,NA,ASSLWDGGNDQPQH
TRBV7-9,NA,ASSFKGDYGYT
TRBV6-5,NA,ASSYSSGFYGYT
TRBV27,NA,ASRRSRDSSYNEQF
TRBV29-1,NA,SVEDRGSNYGYT
TRBV28,NA,ASTQYPYEQY
TRBV7-3,NA,ASSLTVRGEQF
TRBV5-6,NA,ASSSRLQGTAYNEQF
TRBV19,NA,ASSIRHSTDTQY
TRBV18,NA,ASSPPGAVGNEQF
TRBV28,TRBD2,ASRQLIPGLASNTGELF
TRBV19,NA,ATGPDTDFYGYT
TRBV6-1,NA,ASDADFNYGYT